This T cell receptor beta chain emerged from a study of OX40 agonist ivuxolimab in advanced cancers. Assay used: immunoSEQ multiplex PCR; TCRdb lists only in-frame clones, some missing. The sample contains about 77,000 clones, more than 70% of which appear only once. V was clipped by 8 bases and J by 8 bases; unmatched bases: 11. Germline CDR1 and CDR2: WNHNN and SYGVQD (reference sequence). CDR3 length: 13 residues. Sequencing used CD4+ or CD8+ T cells sorted from blood, obtained in a trial of the OX40 agonist ivuxolimab. The V and J genes are TRBV10-1 and TRBJ1-2; TRBD1 matches at 7 bases. This clonotype originated in an adult with an advanced solid tumor such as melanoma, head and neck, liver or kidney cancer. The CDR3 protein is CASAQSGGEGYTF. In nucleotides, the CDR3 is TGCGCCAGCGCCCAGTCAGGGGGAGAAGGCTACACCTTC.